Following are 29 T cell receptor beta chains from one sample sequenced in a study of T cell changes during pregnancy in multiple sclerosis. The assay was immunoSEQ multiplex PCR, and TCRdb's table has in-frame clones only and misses some. Of 55,000 to 85,000 clones in the sample, approximately 90% were seen once. The specimen comprised peripheral blood, sampled in the third trimester of pregnancy. The receptors here all came from a female donor with multiple sclerosis, enrolled in a pregnancy study.

This clone has a handful of counts. CDR3: CASSPGTSGRVSTDTQYF. The CDR3, as DNA: TGTGCCAGCAGCCCAGGGACTAGCGGGAGAGTGAGCACAGATACGCAGTATTTT. The rearrangement links TRBV5-4 to TRBJ2-3, with 14 bases that match TRBD2. CDR3 size: 18 residues. The V gene's germline CDR1 is SGHNT and CDR2 YYREEE (reference sequence). With 4 bases clipped from V and 0 bases from J, the junction kept 7 bases outside the gene matches.

The rearrangement joins TRBV4-1 to TRBJ1-2; 7 bases match TRBD1. Germline V lookup: CDR1 MGHRA, CDR2 YSYEKL. The CDR3 is 15 residues long. With 0 bases clipped from V and 4 bases from J, the junction kept 5 bases outside the gene matches. The CDR3 region is CASSQDPTGTYGYTF. The CDR3 nucleotides read TGCGCCAGCAGCCAAGACCCGACAGGGACCTATGGCTACACCTTC.

The rearrangement joins TRBV9 to TRBJ1-2, with D possibly being TRBD1 (6 bases). CDR1 and CDR2 (germline): SGDLS, YYNGEE. Trimming cost V 0 bases and J 6 bases, with 12 bases left between them. The CDR3 is 14 residues long. The CDR3 protein is CASSVVVGGDGYTF. Here the CDR3 DNA reads TGTGCCAGCAGCGTAGTGGTTGGGGGCGATGGCTACACCTTC.

The rearrangement uses TRBV19 and TRBJ1-4; 8 positions agree with TRBD1. CDR3 length: 16 amino acids. Germline values: CDR1 LNHDA, CDR2 SQIVND (reference sequence). Trimming took 5 bases from V and 8 from J; bases not matched to a gene: 13. The CDR3 region has the DNA TGTGCCAGTAGTCGAACCAGACAGGGGCGGGAGGAAAAACTGTTTTTT. Amino acid sequence: CASSRTRQGREEKLFF. Variable domain in full (rest from reference TRBV19 and TRBJ1-4): DGGITQSPKYLFRKEGQNVTLSCEQNLNHDAMYWYRQDPGQGLRLIYYSQIVNDFQKGDIAEGYSVSREKKESFPLTVTSAQKNPTAFYLCASSRTRQGREEKLFFGSGTQLSVL.

The sample holds one count of this clone. The chain carries TRBV5-4 and TRBJ2-7, with D perhaps TRBD2 (6 bases). The CDR3 runs 15 residues. V lost 5 bases and J lost 0, with 15 bases in between. Germline values: CDR1 SGHNT, CDR2 YYREEE (reference sequence). The CDR3 DNA reads as TGTGCCAGCAGACCGCCCGGAGGGAGCTCCTACGAGCAGTACTTC. Amino acid sequence: CASRPPGGSSYEQYF.

The chain joins TRBV30 to TRBJ2-7; D ambiguous. Germline values: CDR1 GTSNPN, CDR2 SVGIG (reference sequence). V was cut by 0 bases and J by 4 bases, with 7 bases left in between. There are 12 residues in the CDR3. CDR3 region: CAWSVQLYEQYF. Here the CDR3 DNA reads TGTGCCTGGAGTGTACAGCTTTACGAGCAGTACTTC.

This chain links TRBV5-1 with TRBJ2-1; a possible D gene is TRBD1 (5 bases). Trimming removed 1 base at V and 15 bases at J, with 20 bases between. The CDR3 extends over 14 amino acids. The germline CDR1 and CDR2 sequences are SGHRS and YFSETQ. The CDR3, as DNA: TGCGCCAGCAGCTTGACAGGCCCTAGAGATGGACCGTTCTTC. It yields the protein CASSLTGPRDGPFF.

This clone was seen just once. The rearrangement joins TRBV6-1 to TRBJ2-3; possible D gene TRBD2, 5 bases. The V gene's germline CDR1 is MNHNS and CDR2 SASEGT. This CDR3 comprises 15 residues. Trimming removed 2 bases from V and 1 base from J, with 10 bases in between. CDR3 region: CASSELAGRTDTQYF. For the CDR3, the DNA is TGTGCCAGCAGTGAACTCGCGGGCCGCACAGATACGCAGTATTTT.

The rearrangement uses TRBV10-3 and TRBJ2-3; 9 bases are shared with TRBD2. V lost 2 bases and J lost 6; bases outside the gene matches: 9. Germline V CDR1 and CDR2: ENHRY, SYGVKD. This CDR3 spans 16 amino acids. This chain's CDR3 is CAISERLAGFVDTQYF. The CDR3 DNA follows: TGTGCCATCAGTGAGCGTCTAGCGGGGTTTGTCGATACGCAGTATTTT.

This chain uses TRBV5-6 with TRBJ2-5; D call uncertain. The CDR3 is 11 amino acids. V was shortened by 3 bases and J by 7 bases, with 7 bases between the two germline ends. Germline CDR1 reads SGHDT; CDR2 reads YYEEEE. CDR3 bases: TGTGCCAGCAGCTCCACAAGGACCCAGTACTTC. Its translation is CASSSTRTQYF.

This clone showed up just once. This chain connects TRBV27 to TRBJ2-1, with TRBD2 matching 7 bases. Looked up from germline, CDR1 is MNHEY and CDR2 is SMNVEV (reference sequence). V trimming: 1 base; J trimming: 6 bases; junction bases outside the gene matches: 9. This CDR3 has 16 residues. The chain's CDR3 is CASSLWGGGTTNEQFF. CDR3 sequence (DNA): TGTGCCAGCAGTTTATGGGGCGGGGGAACCACCAATGAGCAGTTCTTC.

The CDR3 DNA reads as TGTGCCAGCAGTTTCGCAGGGCCCTACGAGCAGTACTTC. Its translation is CASSFAGPYEQYF. The chain recombines TRBV28 with TRBJ2-7, with a tentative D call TRBD1 (5 bases). Germline CDR1 MDHEN, CDR2 SYDVKM. This CDR3 is 13 amino acids long. V was cut by 3 bases and J by 2 bases, with 8 bases left in between.

The CDR3 here is CASSLGFGGRSYEQYF. The CDR3 nucleotides are TGTGCCAGCAGCTTAGGATTCGGGGGGCGATCCTACGAGCAGTACTTC. The chain links TRBV7-2 to TRBJ2-7; weak D call: TRBD2 (7 bases). Germline V gene data show CDR1 as SGHTA and CDR2 as FQGNSA. The CDR3 sequence is 16 residues long. Trimming shortened V by 1 base and J by 1 base, and 14 bases separated the two germline ends.

The chain uses TRBV5-1 and TRBJ2-1; D call uncertain. This CDR3 contains 12 residues. Per the germline V gene, CDR1 is SGHRS and CDR2 is YFSETQ. Trimming took 4 bases from V and 4 from J, leaving 6 bases between them. The CDR3 DNA is TGCGCCAGCAGCGTCTCTTACAATGAGCAGTTCTTC. Amino acids: CASSVSYNEQFF.

The genes are TRBV30 and TRBJ2-5; D is perhaps TRBD2 (5 bases). CDR3 length: 10 residues. Germline values: CDR1 GTSNPN, CDR2 SVGIG (reference sequence). V lost 8 bases, J lost 2 bases, and 6 bases lay in between. The CDR3 loop reads CARGQETQYF. The CDR3 DNA follows: TGTGCCCGCGGGCAAGAGACCCAGTACTTC.

The rearrangement joins TRBV9 to TRBJ2-1; 14 bases map to TRBD2. CDR1 is SGDLS and CDR2 is YYNGEE in the germline V gene. J was trimmed by 9 bases and V by 3 bases; bases with no gene match: 5. This CDR3 contains 15 residues. This CDR3 is CASSATSGGGSEQFF. The DNA of the CDR3 is TGTGCCAGCAGCGCGACTAGCGGGGGGGGAAGTGAGCAGTTCTTC.

The chain is built from TRBV15 and TRBJ1-5; possibly TRBD1 for D (5 bases). This CDR3 region has 15 residues. In germline, CDR1 is LNHNV, CDR2 YYDKDF (reference sequence). Trimming pared 0 bases from V and 7 bases from J, leaving 13 bases between. Here the CDR3 DNA reads TGTGCCACCAGCAGAGATCGGGGGATGCGGCAGCCCCAGCATTTT. Protein: CATSRDRGMRQPQHF.

The chain has TRBV7-9 and TRBJ2-2; a weak D match, TRBD1 (5 bases). V shed 1 base and J shed 3 bases, with 12 bases lying between them. The germline V gene has CDR1 SEHNR and CDR2 FQNEAQ (reference sequence). The CDR3 runs to 16 residues. The CDR3 DNA sequence: TGTGCCAGCAGCTTAGTAGGGGTCCTTGACACCGGGGAGCTGTTTTTT. It codes for CASSLVGVLDTGELFF.

The rearrangement uses TRBV19 and TRBJ1-1; possibly TRBD1 for D (6 bases). Germline V gene sequence: CDR1 LNHDA, CDR2 SQIVND (reference sequence). The CDR3 length is 14 residues. V was cut by 7 bases and J by 3 bases, with 15 bases left in between. CDR3 bases: TGTGCCAGTATGGCAGGGGTCCCGGACACTGAAGCTTTCTTT. Protein sequence: CASMAGVPDTEAFF.

This clone showed up just once. V gene TRBV7-9 combines with J gene TRBJ2-7; 10 bases align to TRBD1. Looked up from germline, CDR1 is SEHNR and CDR2 is FQNEAQ (reference sequence). Trimming cost V 4 bases and J 3 bases; bases outside gene matches: 6. The CDR3 contains 15 residues. CDR3 sequence (DNA): TGTGCCAGCAGCTCCAACCGGGACAGGGGCTACGAGCAGTACTTC. Its protein product is CASSSNRDRGYEQYF.

The gene calls are TRBV6-6 and TRBJ1-2; maybe TRBD1 (5 bases). V lost 0 bases and J 4 bases, leaving 9 bases between the germline ends. The CDR3 runs 14 residues. Per the germline V gene, CDR1 is MNHNY and CDR2 is SVGAGI (reference sequence). CDR3 protein: CASSYSSGAYGYTF. As DNA, the CDR3 is TGTGCCAGCAGTTACTCGAGCGGGGCCTATGGCTACACCTTC.

This rearrangement joins TRBV7-3 to TRBJ1-1, with 7 nucleotides matching TRBD1. After removal of 3 bases from V and 1 base from J, the junction contained 8 bases not matched to a gene. This CDR3 spans 16 amino acids. Germline CDR1 is SGHTA and CDR2 is FQGTGA. The CDR3, as DNA: TGTGCCAGCAGCTTCAGGGGGGTTTACCCGAACACTGAAGCTTTCTTT. Translating gives CASSFRGVYPNTEAFF.

The chain combines TRBV7-8 with TRBJ2-1, with D perhaps TRBD2 (6 bases). Per the germline V gene, CDR1 is SGHVS and CDR2 is FQNEAQ. The CDR3 extends over 17 amino acids. V was cut by 1 base and J by 7 bases, with 20 bases left in between. The chain's CDR3 is CASSLGRWTIARNEQFF. The CDR3, as DNA: TGTGCCAGCAGCTTAGGGCGTTGGACTATAGCGAGGAATGAGCAGTTCTTC.

J is TRBJ2-7 and V is TRBV11-1, with D possibly TRBD1 on 5 matching bases. The V end lost 0 bases, the J end lost 5 bases, and 8 bases lay between the germline ends. There are 13 residues in the CDR3. Germline assignment: CDR1 SGHAT and CDR2 FQDESV (reference sequence). CDR3 in DNA: TGTGCCAGCAGCTTAGCCAGGGTCGACGAGCAGTACTTC. This sequence encodes CASSLARVDEQYF.

This chain links TRBV4-3 with TRBJ1-2, with 9 bases matching TRBD1. CDR3 size: 16 residues. J lost 4 bases, V lost 3 bases, and 9 bases had no gene match. CDR1 LGHNA and CDR2 YSLEER come from the germline V gene. The CDR3: CASSHFTGGQGYGYTF. CDR3 DNA sequence: TGCGCCAGCAGCCATTTTACAGGGGGCCAGGGCTATGGCTACACCTTC.

This chain connects TRBV11-2 to TRBJ2-5; TRBD1 might be the D (6 bases). The CDR3 runs 16 residues. Germline loops: CDR1 SGHAT, CDR2 FQNNGV. V gave up 1 base and J gave up 4 bases, with 16 bases separating them. The CDR3, as DNA: TGTGCCAGCAGCTTAGGAACAGGGTGGGACGGAGAGACCCAGTACTTC. This gives the protein CASSLGTGWDGETQYF.

The chain recombines TRBV19 with TRBJ2-2; 8 bases fit TRBD2. CDR1 and CDR2 (germline): LNHDA, SQIVND (reference sequence). J gave up 0 bases and V 8 bases, and 2 bases lay outside the gene matches. The CDR3 totals 14 residues. CDR3 in DNA: TGTGCCAGTGGAGCGGGGGCGAACACCGGGGAGCTGTTTTTT. It is translated as CASGAGANTGELFF.

This chain joins TRBV14 and TRBJ2-1, with D tentatively TRBD2 (6 bases). Looked up from germline, CDR1 is SGHDN and CDR2 is FVKESK. Trimming stripped 2 bases from V and 8 bases from J, with 19 bases between. This CDR3 spans 16 amino acids. DNA for the CDR3: TGTGCCAGCAGCCAAAGACTAGTCGTGATGAGCGATGAGCAGTTCTTC. The encoded protein is CASSQRLVVMSDEQFF.

This clone was observed once. This chain joins TRBV5-1 and TRBJ1-2; D might be TRBD1 (6 bases). Per germline, CDR1 SGHRS and CDR2 YFSETQ. The V and J ends lost 0 bases and 6 bases respectively, with 15 bases between them. The CDR3 consists of 15 residues. The CDR3 sequence: CASSLDRAEWNGYTF. CDR3 nucleotide sequence: TGCGCCAGCAGCTTGGACAGGGCTGAATGGAATGGCTACACCTTC. Complete variable domain (other parts from reference TRBV5-1 and TRBJ1-2): KAGVTQTPRYLIKTRGQQVTLSCSPISGHRSVSWYQQTPGQGLQFLFEYFSETQRNKGNFPGRFSGRQFSNSRSEMNVSTLELGDSALYLCASSLDRAEWNGYTFGSGTRLTVV.